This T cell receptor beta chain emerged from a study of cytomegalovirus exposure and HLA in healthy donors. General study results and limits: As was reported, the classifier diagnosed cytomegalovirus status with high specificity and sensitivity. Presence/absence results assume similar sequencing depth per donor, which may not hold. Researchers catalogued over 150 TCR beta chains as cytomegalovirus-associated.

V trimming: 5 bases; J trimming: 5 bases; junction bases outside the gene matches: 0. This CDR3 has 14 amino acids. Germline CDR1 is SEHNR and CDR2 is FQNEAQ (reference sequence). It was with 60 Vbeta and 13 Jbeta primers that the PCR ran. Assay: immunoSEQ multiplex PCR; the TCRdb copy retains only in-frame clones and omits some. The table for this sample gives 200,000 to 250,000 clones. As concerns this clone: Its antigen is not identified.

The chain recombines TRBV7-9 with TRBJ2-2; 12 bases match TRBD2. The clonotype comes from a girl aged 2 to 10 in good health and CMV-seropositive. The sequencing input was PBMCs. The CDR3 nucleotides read TGTGCCAGCAGCGGACTAGCGGGGACCGGGGAGCTGTTTTTT. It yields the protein CASSGLAGTGELFF.